Below, 15 T cell receptor beta chains from the same sample are listed, as sequenced in a study. Tregs were sorted as CD4+CD25+CD127-/low cells. TCRdb analysed the 5' RACE reads with MiXCR anew, one entry per CDR3 protein. The table lists roughly 57,000 distinct CDR3 sequences, about a fifth of them singletons. Material: tumor-infiltrating Tregs sorted from the breast tumor. The receptor set was obtained from a female donor with breast cancer.

The genes are TRBV7-8 and TRBJ2-7; 11 bases match TRBD2. The length of the CDR3 is 16 residues. The V gene's germline CDR1 is SGHVS and CDR2 FQNEAQ. With V trimmed by 5 bases and J by 2 bases, 8 bases remained unmatched. The CDR3 is CASSELTSGVTYEQYF. In nucleotides, the CDR3 is TGTGCCAGCAGCGAACTGACTAGCGGGGTTACCTACGAGCAGTACTTC. Complete variable domain (other parts from reference TRBV7-8 and TRBJ2-7): GAGVSQSPRYKVAKRGQDVALRCDPISGHVSLFWYQQALGQGPEFLTYFQNEAQLDKSGLPSDRFFAERPEGSVSTLKIQRTQQEDSAVYLCASSELTSGVTYEQYFGPGTRLTVT.

In this sample, this clonotype turned up many times. This chain connects TRBV11-2 to TRBJ2-7; 10 positions agree with TRBD1. The CDR3 sequence is 14 residues long. Trimming removed 5 bases from V and 2 bases from J; junction bases left unmatched: 3. The V gene's germline CDR1 is SGHAT and CDR2 FQNNGV. Here the CDR3 reads CASSRDRGTYEQYF. CDR3 nucleotides: TGTGCCAGCAGCCGGGACAGGGGAACCTACGAGCAGTACTTC.

This clonotype was detected ten times or more. This chain connects TRBV7-2 to TRBJ2-5; maybe TRBD1 (6 bases). Germline loops: CDR1 SGHTA, CDR2 FQGNSA. The CDR3 contains 14 residues. Trimming left V 5 bases short and J 9 bases short, with 19 bases between. The CDR3: CASSPGQPAWAQYF. In DNA, the CDR3 is TGTGCCAGCAGCCCCGGACAGCCAGCATGGGCCCAGTACTTC.

As for this clonotype: A much more abundant neighbour one base away suggests this may be a read error. The chain carries TRBV4-1 and TRBJ2-7; 8 nucleotides match TRBD1. CDR1 is MGHRA, CDR2 YSYEKL, per germline. The CDR3 length is 15 residues. The CDR3 is CTSSQIGRGRFEQYF. CDR3 bases: TGCACCAGCAGCCAAATCGGCAGGGGGCGGTTCGAGCAGTACTTC.

Here the CDR3 DNA reads TGTGCCAGCAGCTTAGCGGTCTCCGGGGACATTCAGTACTTC. The encoded protein is CASSLAVSGDIQYF. The chain carries TRBV7-2 and TRBJ2-4; TRBD2 might be the D (5 bases). CDR1 is SGHTA and CDR2 is FQGNSA in the germline V gene. The CDR3 totals 14 residues. V dropped 0 bases and J dropped 8 bases, with 11 bases sitting between them.

The V call is TRBV19, the J call TRBJ1-2, with TRBD1 matching 7 bases. Trimming took 8 bases from V and 3 from J; bases not matched to a gene: 3. The germline V gene encodes CDR1 LNHDA and CDR2 SQIVND (reference sequence). The CDR3 extends over 12 amino acids. CDR3 sequence reads: CASSQGDYGYTF. DNA for the CDR3: TGTGCCAGTTCGCAGGGGGACTATGGCTACACCTTC.

This clonotype has ten or more counts. The chain is built from TRBV5-1 and TRBJ1-1; D gene uncertain. The V end lost 0 bases, the J end lost 5 bases, and 8 bases lay between the germline ends. There are 13 residues in the CDR3. Germline V gene data show CDR1 as SGHRS and CDR2 as YFSETQ. The CDR3 nucleotides read TGCGCCAGCAGCTTGGAAGGACGGACTGAAGCTTTCTTT. Translation gives CASSLEGRTEAFF.

The chain uses TRBV18 and TRBJ2-1; 9 bases align to TRBD1. This CDR3 has 17 residues. The germline V gene encodes CDR1 KGHSH and CDR2 LQKENI. The trim removed 1 base at V and 9 bases at J, leaving 13 bases unmatched. Written as DNA, the CDR3 is TGTGCCAGCTCACCACGTGGGCCGGGACAGGGTCAAGGTGAGCAGTTCTTC. Translating gives CASSPRGPGQGQGEQFF.

This chain links TRBV6-2 or TRBV6-3 with TRBJ1-1; possible D gene TRBD1, 6 bases. The CDR3 extends over 14 amino acids. Germline V gene sequence: CDR1 MNHEY, CDR2 SVGEGT. The V and J ends lost 5 bases and 5 bases respectively, with 15 bases between them. The CDR3 region is CASSEQGKGTEAFF. CDR3 nucleotides: TGTGCCAGCAGTGAACAGGGTAAGGGGACTGAAGCTTTCTTT.

The chain couples TRBV4-1 to TRBJ2-3; D is uncertain. V was clipped by 1 base and J by 1 base, with 6 bases between them. This CDR3 has 14 residues. The germline CDR1 and CDR2 sequences are MGHRA and YSYEKL. The chain's CDR3 is CASSQGRRTDTQYF. The CDR3 nucleotides read TGCGCCAGCAGCCAAGGACGACGCACAGATACGCAGTATTTT.

This clonotype was counted at least ten times. The rearrangement links TRBV5-1 to TRBJ1-1; maybe TRBD1 (6 bases). The CDR3 contains 13 residues. Germline V gene data show CDR1 as SGHRS and CDR2 as YFSETQ. V gave up 5 bases and J gave up 6 bases, with 14 bases separating them. In nucleotides, the CDR3 is TGCGCCAGCAGAGGTATGGGGGCCCCTGAAGCTTTCTTT. Translation gives CASRGMGAPEAFF. Full variable domain (outside the CDR3, taken from reference TRBV5-1 and TRBJ1-1): KAGVTQTPRYLIKTRGQQVTLSCSPISGHRSVSWYQQTPGQGLQFLFEYFSETQRNKGNFPGRFSGRQFSNSRSEMNVSTLELGDSALYLCASRGMGAPEAFFGQGTRLTVV.

This clonotype was found a few times. V usage is TRBV6-5 and J usage is TRBJ1-1; D unresolved. The CDR3 runs to 11 residues. Trimming removed 5 bases at V and 6 bases at J, with 7 bases between. Germline V gene sequence: CDR1 MNHEY, CDR2 SVGAGI. In DNA form, the CDR3 reads TGTGCCAGCAGTGAAGTGGCTGAAGCTTTCTTT. Its protein product is CASSEVAEAFF.

This chain connects TRBV5-1 to TRBJ2-1; 8 nucleotides align to TRBD1. Germline values: CDR1 SGHRS, CDR2 YFSETQ. The CDR3 covers 15 residues. V was clipped by 4 bases and J by 5 bases; unmatched bases: 8. The CDR3: CASSAGTGLHNEQFF. The CDR3 nucleotides are TGCGCCAGCAGCGCAGGGACAGGCCTTCACAATGAGCAGTTCTTC.

This clonotype came up many times. This sequence joins TRBV6-2 or TRBV6-3 and TRBJ1-1, with no clear D. From germline, CDR1 is MNHEY and CDR2 SVGEGT. V lost 6 bases and J 6 bases, leaving 17 bases between the germline ends. The CDR3 loop spans 14 amino acids. The chain's CDR3 is CASSPRPSNAEAFF. CDR3 bases: TGTGCCAGCAGCCCTCGGCCCAGCAATGCTGAAGCTTTCTTT.

This chain joins TRBV4-1 and TRBJ2-7; 12 positions match TRBD2. The junction had 6 bases not matched to a gene; V was cut back by 2 bases and J by 7 bases. The length of the CDR3 is 15 residues. Looked up from germline, CDR1 is MGHRA and CDR2 is YSYEKL. The CDR3 coding sequence is TGCGCCAGCAGCCAACCGACTAGCGGGAGTGAAGAGCAGTACTTC. Translation gives CASSQPTSGSEEQYF.